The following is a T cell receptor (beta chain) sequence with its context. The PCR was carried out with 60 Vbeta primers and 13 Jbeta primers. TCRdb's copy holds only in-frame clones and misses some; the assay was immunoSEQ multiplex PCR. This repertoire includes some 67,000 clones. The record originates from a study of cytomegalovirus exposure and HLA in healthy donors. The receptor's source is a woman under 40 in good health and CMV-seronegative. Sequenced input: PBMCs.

The CDR3 loop reads CASKREGGSYNEQFF. DNA of the CDR3: TGTGCCAGCAAGAGAGAGGGGGGGTCCTACAATGAGCAGTTCTTC. The V call is TRBV2, the J call TRBJ2-1; possible D gene TRBD2, 7 bases. The CDR3 has 15 residues. Germline V gives CDR1 SNHLY, CDR2 FYNNEI. V was cut by 7 bases and J by 1 base, with 14 bases left in between.